Presented here are 14 T cell receptor beta chains from one specimen sequenced in a study of cytomegalovirus exposure and HLA in healthy donors (TCRdb year 2017). The library was prepared using the immunoSEQ multiplex PCR assay. For the multiplex PCR, a mixture combining 60 forward primers for TCR Vbeta segments and 13 reverse primers for TCR Jbeta segments was used. As stored in TCRdb, this immuneACCESS dataset retains in-frame rearrangements with V and J assigned. A fraction of the clones does not appear; measured against another copy, unresolved V genes explain less than half of the discrepancy, and the remainder lacks a known reason. A total of tens of thousands of clones appear in this sample, 85% to 95% of them only once. Together, the top ten hold 2.7% of the sample. Material for sequencing was PBMCs. These receptors all come from a woman in her late teens or twenties in good health and CMV-seronegative.

A remark on this clone: One end of the junction varies from germline; a read error may be responsible. This CDR3 is CSSSPGDIQYF. The DNA of the CDR3 is TGTTCCAGCAGCCCAGGGGACATTCAGTACTTC. This sequence joins TRBV7-9 and TRBJ2-4, with TRBD1 as a possible D gene (6 bases). The germline CDR1 and CDR2 sequences are SEHNR and FQNEAQ (reference sequence). This CDR3 spans 11 amino acids.

CDR3 bases: TGTGCCAGCAGTGACGCCGGGGGGAGTGGTGGCTACACCTTC. It yields the protein CASSDAGGSGGYTF. The chain has TRBV2 and TRBJ1-2; tentative D call: TRBD1 (5 bases). The CDR3 sequence is 14 residues long. V lost 3 bases and J 7 bases, leaving 15 bases between the germline ends. Germline V gene data show CDR1 as SNHLY and CDR2 as FYNNEI.

This clone was seen a few times. This chain joins TRBV27 and TRBJ1-1, with D unclear. Deletions cut 6 bases from V and 4 bases from J, with 18 bases between. Per the germline V gene, CDR1 is MNHEY and CDR2 is SMNVEV (reference sequence). The CDR3 has 15 residues. CDR3 DNA sequence: TGTGCCAGCAGGCTAACGAGTTACGCGGGCACTGAAGCTTTCTTT. As protein: CASRLTSYAGTEAFF.

The chain recombines TRBV7-3 with TRBJ2-2; D gene uncertain. This CDR3 has 16 amino acids. V was trimmed by 0 bases and J by 2 bases, leaving 10 bases between them. Per germline, CDR1 SGHTA and CDR2 FQGTGA. For the CDR3, the DNA is TGTGCCAGCAGCTTAACTGGCCCTTCCAACACCGGGGAGCTGTTTTTT. Amino acids: CASSLTGPSNTGELFF.

This chain uses TRBV11-2 with TRBJ2-5; D not resolved. CDR1 and CDR2 (germline): SGHAT, FQNNGV. This CDR3 spans 14 amino acids. Trimming took 1 base from V and 2 from J, leaving 8 bases between them. The CDR3 loop reads CASSLGLQQETQYF. CDR3 nucleotides: TGTGCCAGCAGCTTAGGACTCCAACAAGAGACCCAGTACTTC. Complete variable domain (other parts from reference TRBV11-2 and TRBJ2-5): EAGVAQSPRYKIIEKRQSVAFWCNPISGHATLYWYQQILGQGPKLLIQFQNNGVVDDSQLPKDRFSAERLKGVDSTLKIQPAKLEDSAVYLCASSLGLQQETQYFGPGTRLLVL.

The chain recombines TRBV7-3 with TRBJ1-1; D is possibly TRBD1 (6 bases). CDR1 and CDR2 (germline): SGHTA, FQGTGA. V lost 3 bases and J lost 2, with 13 bases in between. The CDR3 runs to 15 residues. In nucleotides, the CDR3 is TGTGCCAGCAGCTTTGCCGGGACATTAAACACTGAAGCTTTCTTT. Translation gives CASSFAGTLNTEAFF.

This clone came up once. The chain employs TRBV25-1 and TRBJ2-1; D possibly corresponds to TRBD1 (5 bases). Trimming removed 2 bases from V and 7 bases from J, with 12 bases in between. Looked up from germline, CDR1 is MGHDK and CDR2 is SYGVNS. The CDR3 runs to 14 residues. This CDR3 is CASSEEGRGNEQFF. CDR3 coding DNA: TGTGCCAGCAGTGAAGAAGGAAGGGGTAATGAGCAGTTCTTC.

V gene TRBV7-2 combines with J gene TRBJ2-1; TRBD2 matches at 8 bases. V trimming: 5 bases; J trimming: 8 bases; junction bases outside the gene matches: 11. The germline V gene encodes CDR1 SGHTA and CDR2 FQGNSA. CDR3 size: 15 residues. CDR3 loop: CASSEYSGVSDEQFF. CDR3 in DNA: TGTGCCAGCAGCGAGTATAGCGGGGTTTCGGATGAGCAGTTCTTC.

V and J are TRBV7-2 and TRBJ2-2; 7 bases agree with TRBD2. This CDR3 region has 17 residues. V lost 2 bases and J lost 5; bases outside the gene matches: 11. The germline V gene has CDR1 SGHTA and CDR2 FQGNSA. As DNA, the CDR3 is TGTGCCAGCAGCTTAAAAGATTGGGACTACGGAACCGGGGAGCTGTTTTTT. It translates to CASSLKDWDYGTGELFF.

V and J are TRBV19 and TRBJ1-2; no firm D call. Germline V gives CDR1 LNHDA, CDR2 SQIVND (reference sequence). V lost 1 base to trimming and J lost 5 bases, with 11 bases between them. The CDR3 has 14 amino acids. This CDR3 is CASSIGGFSYGYTF. CDR3 nucleotides: TGTGCCAGTAGTATAGGCGGATTCTCATATGGCTACACCTTC.

The chain carries TRBV7-3 and TRBJ2-3, with D maybe TRBD1 (5 bases). The CDR3 totals 15 residues. The germline V gene encodes CDR1 SGHTA and CDR2 FQGTGA. Trimming removed 1 base from V and 2 bases from J, with 10 bases in between. The CDR3 bases are TGTGCCAGCAGCTTAAGGGGCTACAACACAGATACGCAGTATTTT. This encodes CASSLRGYNTDTQYF.

The chain carries TRBV4-3 and TRBJ1-5, with TRBD1 matching 9 bases. From germline, CDR1 is LGHNA and CDR2 YSLEER. The CDR3 is made up of 14 amino acids. The trim removed 1 base at V and 7 bases at J, leaving 2 bases unmatched. CDR3 region: CASSQGQGGQPQHF. As DNA, the CDR3 is TGCGCCAGCAGCCAAGGACAGGGGGGACAGCCCCAGCATTTT.

Worth noting for this clone: An end of the junction does not agree with germline; a read error may underlie this. V gene TRBV10-3 combines with J gene TRBJ2-2; 7 positions agree with TRBD2. Germline CDR1 and CDR2: ENHRY and SYGVKD. The CDR3 runs to 16 residues. The CDR3 bases are TGTGCCATCAGTGACCCGGGACTAATAAACACCGGGGGGCTGTTTTTT. Amino acid sequence: CAISDPGLINTGGLFF.

This rearrangement joins TRBV7-2 to TRBJ2-5; D is perhaps TRBD1 (5 bases). This CDR3 has 17 residues. Trimming removed 0 bases from V and 1 base from J, with 15 bases in between. Germline assignment: CDR1 SGHTA and CDR2 FQGNSA. The CDR3 sequence: CASSLAREGGLQETQYF. CDR3 coding DNA: TGTGCCAGCAGCTTAGCCAGGGAAGGTGGGCTCCAAGAGACCCAGTACTTC.